The 27 T cell receptor beta chains below all came from one sample that was sequenced in a study of Ad26.COV2.S vaccination and SARS-CoV-2 variants. Generated by immunoSEQ multiplex PCR, the TCRdb table keeps only in-frame clones and is missing some. In the table there are fewer than 900,000 clones, about 89% of which are singletons. The treatment denotes: about 20 received Ad26.COV2.S at low or high dose, single or two shots; about 5 received placebo; per-sample allocation not given. Samples analyzed were those drawn on day 63 after the first vaccine or placebo injection. The source material was peripheral blood, sampled in a trial of Ad26.COV2.S vaccine versus placebo. These receptors all come from a person between 18 and 60 years old who received the Ad26.COV2.S COVID-19 vaccine or a placebo.

The table lists this clone with a count of one. V gene TRBV2 combines with J gene TRBJ1-3; D is unclear. Between the trimmed V and J ends, which lost 1 base and 1 base, there was a span of 8 bases. Germline lookup yields CDR1 SNHLY and CDR2 FYNNEI. CDR3 size: 15 residues. In DNA, the CDR3 is TGTGCCAGCAGTGAAGTCAGGTTATCTGGAAACACCATATATTTT. This translates into CASSEVRLSGNTIYF.

This clone was seen a single time. The gene calls are TRBV29-1 and TRBJ2-7; 9 nucleotides line up with TRBD2. The junction had 5 bases not matched to a gene; V was cut back by 7 bases and J by 1 base. The CDR3 contains 13 residues. Germline V gives CDR1 SQVTM, CDR2 ANQGSEA. The CDR3 DNA sequence: TGCAGCGGCAGCGGGGGGCAGTCCTACGAGCAGTACTTC. Translation gives CSGSGGQSYEQYF.

The chain employs TRBV30 and TRBJ2-2; D may correspond to TRBD1 or TRBD2 (5 bases each). This CDR3 has 14 residues. CDR1 is GTSNPN and CDR2 is SVGIG in the germline V gene (reference sequence). The germline V and J ends were trimmed by 8 bases and 6 bases, with 19 bases remaining between them. The chain's CDR3 is CAGYRGSVAGELFF. DNA of the CDR3: TGTGCCGGATACCGGGGCTCAGTAGCCGGGGAGCTGTTTTTT. The whole variable domain, filled in from reference TRBV30 and TRBJ2-2, reads SQTIHQWPATLVQPVGSPLSLECTVEGTSNPNLYWYRQAAGRGLQLLFYSVGIGQISSEVPQNLSASRPQDRQFILSSKKLLLSDSGFYLCAGYRGSVAGELFFGEGSRLTVL.

V and J are TRBV5-1 and TRBJ2-5, with TRBD1 as a possible D gene (5 bases). Trimming pared 2 bases from V and 7 bases from J, leaving 12 bases between. Germline V CDR1 and CDR2: SGHRS, YFSETQ. CDR3 length equals 13 residues. The CDR3 loop is CASSFPTVGTQYF. The CDR3 DNA reads as TGCGCCAGCAGCTTCCCGACAGTCGGGACCCAGTACTTC. Variable domain in full (rest from reference TRBV5-1 and TRBJ2-5): KAGVTQTPRYLIKTRGQQVTLSCSPISGHRSVSWYQQTPGQGLQFLFEYFSETQRNKGNFPGRFSGRQFSNSRSEMNVSTLELGDSALYLCASSFPTVGTQYFGPGTRLLVL.

The chain combines TRBV10-3 with TRBJ1-2, with 7 bases matching TRBD1. From germline, CDR1 is ENHRY and CDR2 SYGVKD. This CDR3 has 14 amino acids. V shed 3 bases, J shed 4 bases, and the junction held 5 bases outside the gene matches. The CDR3 bases are TGTGCCATCAGTGATGGAGACAGGGTCTATGGCTACACCTTC. As protein: CAISDGDRVYGYTF.

On this clone itself: Other DNA sequences within the sample encode an identical CDR3. The CDR3 DNA reads TGTGCCAGCAGCTCCGACAGGGACCAGCCCCAGCATTTT. Translating gives CASSSDRDQPQHF. The chain is built from TRBV7-3 and TRBJ1-5; 7 nucleotides agree with TRBD1. The CDR3 sequence is 13 residues long. J was trimmed by 7 bases and V by 4 bases; bases with no gene match: 4. In germline, CDR1 is SGHTA, CDR2 FQGTGA. The full variable domain, rest sourced from reference TRBV7-3 and TRBJ1-5, is GAGVSQTPSNKVTEKGKYVELRCDPISGHTALYWYRQSLGQGPEFLIYFQGTGAADDSGLPNDRFFAVRPEGSVSTLKIQRTERGDSAVYLCASSSDRDQPQHFGDGTRLSIL.

The CDR3 here is CASSPLGQPNSNSPLHF. As DNA, the CDR3 is TGTGCCAGCAGCCCATTGGGGCAGCCGAACTCCAATTCACCCCTCCACTTT. The chain uses TRBV7-6 and TRBJ1-6, with D perhaps matching TRBD1 (5 bases). Deletions cut 5 bases from V and 7 bases from J, with 21 bases between. Germline V CDR1 and CDR2: SGHVS, FNYEAQ. This CDR3 has 17 residues. Using reference TRBV7-6 and TRBJ1-6 for the parts outside the CDR3, the full variable domain is GAGVSQSPRYKVTKRGQDVALRCDPISGHVSLYWYRQALGQGPEFLTYFNYEAQQDKSGLPNDRFSAERPEGSISTLTIQRTEQRDSAMYRCASSPLGQPNSNSPLHFGNGTRLTVT.

The chain carries TRBV19 and TRBJ1-2; 7 bases align to TRBD1. V dropped 4 bases and J dropped 7; count of bases not matched to a gene: 9. CDR3 length: 14 amino acids. Germline lookup yields CDR1 LNHDA and CDR2 SQIVND (reference sequence). Here the CDR3 reads CASSTRTGDFGYTF. The CDR3 nucleotides read TGTGCCAGTAGTACCAGGACAGGAGACTTTGGCTACACCTTC.

The chain links TRBV7-3 to TRBJ2-6, with D uncertain. The CDR3 is 17 residues long. Germline lookup yields CDR1 SGHTA and CDR2 FQGTGA. The germline V and J ends were trimmed by 0 bases and 0 bases, with 9 bases remaining between them. The CDR3 DNA follows: TGTGCCAGCAGCTTAACGATAACCGACTCTGGGGCCAACGTCCTGACTTTC. Translation gives CASSLTITDSGANVLTF.

The chain joins TRBV11-2 to TRBJ1-4; D may be TRBD1 (6 bases). Trimming removed 3 bases from V and 3 bases from J, with 8 bases in between. Germline V gives CDR1 SGHAT, CDR2 FQNNGV. The CDR3 runs 14 residues. The CDR3 is CASSFQGSNEKLFF. The CDR3 DNA reads TGTGCCAGCAGCTTCCAGGGGTCTAATGAAAAACTGTTTTTT.

The V and J genes are TRBV30 and TRBJ1-3; D gene uncertain. V lost 1 base, J lost 2 bases, and 6 bases lay in between. This CDR3 is 13 amino acids long. The germline gives CDR1 GTSNPN, CDR2 SVGIG (reference sequence). The DNA for the CDR3 is TGTGCCTGGAGTGGCGATACTGGAAACACCATATATTTT. Amino acids: CAWSGDTGNTIYF.

The chain has TRBV5-1 and TRBJ1-1, with 8 bases matching TRBD1. V trimming: 4 bases; J trimming: 6 bases; junction bases outside the gene matches: 5. CDR1 is SGHRS and CDR2 is YFSETQ in the germline V gene. The CDR3 has 13 residues. The CDR3 sequence: CASSAGTGSEAFF. The CDR3 DNA is TGCGCCAGCAGCGCGGGGACAGGTTCTGAAGCTTTCTTT.

A few counts support this clone. The rearrangement joins TRBV6-5 to TRBJ2-7; D might be TRBD2 (5 bases). The V end lost 4 bases, the J end lost 0 bases, and 13 bases lay between the germline ends. Germline CDR1 and CDR2: MNHEY and SVGAGI. The length of the CDR3 is 15 residues. The DNA for the CDR3 is TGTGCCAGCAGTTCCCCGGGAAGGAGCTCCTACGAGCAGTACTTC. It codes for CASSSPGRSSYEQYF.

The chain couples TRBV7-2 to TRBJ1-1; no reliable D call. CDR1 is SGHTA and CDR2 is FQGNSA in the germline V gene. V gave up 7 bases and J gave up 1 base, with 16 bases separating them. The CDR3 extends over 15 amino acids. CDR3 sequence: CASTSVRTGNTEAFF. CDR3 nucleotide sequence: TGTGCCAGCACTTCTGTGAGGACGGGGAACACTGAAGCTTTCTTT.

This chain connects TRBV10-2 to TRBJ2-7, with 10 nucleotides matching TRBD2. The CDR3 totals 16 residues. V shed 3 bases and J 6 bases; nucleotides not matched to a gene: 11. The germline V gene has CDR1 WSHSY and CDR2 SAAADI. CDR3 bases: TGCGCCAGCAGTGAATCCAGCGGGAGGGGCCTATTCGAGCAGTACTTC. Translating it yields CASSESSGRGLFEQYF.

This sequence joins TRBV9 and TRBJ1-6, with D perhaps TRBD1 (6 bases). V lost 1 base, J lost 10 bases, and 15 bases lay in between. The CDR3 length is 15 residues. The germline V gene has CDR1 SGDLS and CDR2 YYNGEE. CDR3 nucleotide sequence: TGTGCCAGCAGCGTAAGGCCAGGGGTAGGGTCACCCCTCCACTTT. It encodes CASSVRPGVGSPLHF.

In this sample, this clone turned up a few times. The chain employs TRBV5-4 and TRBJ1-1, with D maybe TRBD1 (6 bases). Germline CDR1 is SGHNT and CDR2 is YYREEE (reference sequence). V was clipped by 4 bases and J by 3 bases, with 13 bases between them. This CDR3 has 14 amino acids. For the CDR3, the DNA is TGTGCCAGCAGCCGGGGGGCAGTTGACACTGAAGCTTTCTTT. This gives the protein CASSRGAVDTEAFF.

In regard to this clone: One end of the junction does not line up with germline, which may come from a read error. J is TRBJ1-1 and V is TRBV7-9, with TRBD1 matching 7 bases. This CDR3 is 13 amino acids long. Germline-derived CDR1 and CDR2 are SEHNR and FQNEAQ (reference sequence). CDR3 coding DNA: TGTGCCAGCAGCATAGCAGGGGGCACTGAAGCTTTCTTT. Its translation is CASSIAGGTEAFF.

CDR3 sequence: CASSRGGIHEQYF. The CDR3 region has the DNA TGTGCCAGCAGTAGAGGGGGAATCCACGAGCAGTACTTC. The chain joins TRBV6-5 to TRBJ2-7, with D tentatively TRBD1 (6 bases). Germline lookup yields CDR1 MNHEY and CDR2 SVGAGI. This CDR3 region has 13 residues. Trimming pared 5 bases from V and 5 bases from J, leaving 13 bases between.

The chain employs TRBV5-6 and TRBJ2-2, with D possibly TRBD2 on 6 matching bases. This CDR3 is 15 amino acids long. Germline assignment: CDR1 SGHDT and CDR2 YYEEEE. The V gene lost 4 bases and the J gene lost 0 bases, with 10 bases spanning the gap. The CDR3 loop is CASSLSGTNTGELFF. DNA of the CDR3: TGTGCCAGCAGCCTTAGCGGAACGAACACCGGGGAGCTGTTTTTT.

The chain recombines TRBV5-1 with TRBJ2-3, with 8 bases that match TRBD2. The CDR3 contains 15 residues. The germline V gene encodes CDR1 SGHRS and CDR2 YFSETQ. J gave up 1 base and V 4 bases, and 5 bases lay outside the gene matches. The CDR3 sequence is CASSVILAGTDTQYF. The DNA of the CDR3 is TGCGCCAGCAGCGTTATACTAGCGGGCACAGATACGCAGTATTTT. Filled out from reference TRBV5-1 and TRBJ2-3, the complete variable domain reads KAGVTQTPRYLIKTRGQQVTLSCSPISGHRSVSWYQQTPGQGLQFLFEYFSETQRNKGNFPGRFSGRQFSNSRSEMNVSTLELGDSALYLCASSVILAGTDTQYFGPGTRLTVL.

This chain connects TRBV3-1 (or the pseudogene TRBV3-2) to TRBJ2-1; a possible D gene is TRBD1 (5 bases). The CDR3 is 16 residues long. CDR1 is LGHDT and CDR2 is YNNKEL in the germline V gene (reference sequence). The V and J ends lost 1 base and 6 bases respectively, with 16 bases between them. Here the CDR3 DNA reads TGTGCCAGCAGCCAAGCAAGGGGTTCCCCACTCAATGAGCAGTTCTTC. Its protein product is CASSQARGSPLNEQFF.

This clone was detected only once. The V call is TRBV5-1, the J call TRBJ2-3, with 9 bases fitting TRBD2. Germline V gives CDR1 SGHRS, CDR2 YFSETQ. Trimming took 4 bases from V and 4 from J; bases not matched to a gene: 13. CDR3 length: 17 amino acids. CDR3 loop: CASSRTGGGARADTQYF. DNA for the CDR3: TGCGCCAGCAGCCGTACTGGCGGGGGGGCCCGGGCAGATACGCAGTATTTT.

This chain links TRBV30 with TRBJ2-1, with D perhaps TRBD2 (6 bases). Trimming stripped 7 bases from V and 15 bases from J, with 16 bases between. CDR1 GTSNPN and CDR2 SVGIG come from the germline V gene (reference sequence). The CDR3 runs 10 residues. The DNA for the CDR3 is TGTGCCTACGGGACTCCCCACTCGTTCTTC. This encodes CAYGTPHSFF.

This clone was seen only a few times. This chain links TRBV5-5 with TRBJ1-6; perhaps TRBD1 as D (5 bases). The germline V and J ends were trimmed by 0 bases and 2 bases, with 6 bases remaining between them. In germline, CDR1 is SGHKS, CDR2 YYEKEE (reference sequence). The CDR3 spans 15 residues. The CDR3 spells CASSLGGAYNSPLHF. The CDR3 DNA sequence: TGTGCCAGCAGCTTGGGAGGGGCCTATAATTCACCCCTCCACTTT.

The chain is built from TRBV7-9 and TRBJ1-4; the D is unclear. In germline, CDR1 is SEHNR, CDR2 FQNEAQ (reference sequence). The V end was cut by 5 bases, the J end by 8 bases, with 6 bases between. CDR3 length: 11 residues. This chain's CDR3 is CASSQVEKLFF. The CDR3 DNA reads TGTGCCAGCAGCCAGGTCGAAAAACTGTTTTTT. The whole variable domain, remainder taken from reference TRBV7-9 and TRBJ1-4, is DTGVSQNPRHKITKRGQNVTFRCDPISEHNRLYWYRQTLGQGPEFLTYFQNEAQLEKSRLLSDRFSAERPKGSFSTLEIQRTEQGDSAMYLCASSQVEKLFFGSGTQLSVL.

This clone has only a few counts. The CDR3 nucleotides read TGTGCCAGCAGCCTGGGACAAAGGGGCGATGAAGCTTTCTTT. The encoded protein is CASSLGQRGDEAFF. The V gene is TRBV11-2, the J gene TRBJ1-1, with D tentatively TRBD1 (6 bases). The germline CDR1 and CDR2 sequences are SGHAT and FQNNGV. The CDR3 extends over 14 amino acids. The V end lost 5 bases, the J end lost 7 bases, and 17 bases lay between the germline ends. Complete variable domain (other parts from reference TRBV11-2 and TRBJ1-1): EAGVAQSPRYKIIEKRQSVAFWCNPISGHATLYWYQQILGQGPKLLIQFQNNGVVDDSQLPKDRFSAERLKGVDSTLKIQPAKLEDSAVYLCASSLGQRGDEAFFGQGTRLTVV.